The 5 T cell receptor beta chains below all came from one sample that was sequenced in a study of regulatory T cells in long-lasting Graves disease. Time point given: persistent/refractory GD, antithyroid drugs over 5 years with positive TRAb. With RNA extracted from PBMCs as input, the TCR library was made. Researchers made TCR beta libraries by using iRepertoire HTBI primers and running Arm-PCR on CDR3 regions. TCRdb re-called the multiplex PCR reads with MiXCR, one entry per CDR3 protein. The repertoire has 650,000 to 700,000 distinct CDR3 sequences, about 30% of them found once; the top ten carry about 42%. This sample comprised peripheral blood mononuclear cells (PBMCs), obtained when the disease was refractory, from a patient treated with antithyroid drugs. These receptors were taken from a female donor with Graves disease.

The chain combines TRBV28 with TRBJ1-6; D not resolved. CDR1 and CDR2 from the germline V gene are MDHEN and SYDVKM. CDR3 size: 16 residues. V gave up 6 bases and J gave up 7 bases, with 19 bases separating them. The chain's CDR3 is CASRPGGIIGNSPLHF. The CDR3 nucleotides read TGTGCCAGCAGGCCGGGAGGGATTATTGGGAATTCACCCCTCCACTTT. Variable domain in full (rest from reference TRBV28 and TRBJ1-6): DVKVTQSSRYLVKRTGEKVFLECVQDMDHENMFWYRQDPGLGLRLIYFSYDVKMKEKGDIPEGYSVSREKKERFSLILESASTNQTSMYLCASRPGGIIGNSPLHFGNGTRLTVT.

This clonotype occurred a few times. In DNA form, the CDR3 reads TGTGCTAGTGGGTGGGGGCAGGGTGAAGCTTTCTTT. Translated: CASGWGQGEAFF. The gene calls are TRBV12-5 and TRBJ1-1, with D possibly matching TRBD1 (6 bases). Trimming stripped 6 bases from V and 7 bases from J, with 12 bases between. Germline CDR1 LGHNT, CDR2 FRNRAP. The CDR3 is 12 residues long.

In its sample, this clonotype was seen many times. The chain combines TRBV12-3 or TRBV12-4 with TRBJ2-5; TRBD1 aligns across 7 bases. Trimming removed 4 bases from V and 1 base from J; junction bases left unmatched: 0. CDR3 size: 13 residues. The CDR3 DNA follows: TGTGCCAGCAGTTACAGGGGCCAAGAGACCCAGTACTTC. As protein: CASSYRGQETQYF.

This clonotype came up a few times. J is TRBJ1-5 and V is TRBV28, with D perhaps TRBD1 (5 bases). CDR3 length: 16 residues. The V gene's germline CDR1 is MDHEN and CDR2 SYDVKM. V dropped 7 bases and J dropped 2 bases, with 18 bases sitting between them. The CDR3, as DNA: TGTGCCAGCACCGAGCCCCGCGCGGGGGGCAATCAGCCCCAGCATTTT. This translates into CASTEPRAGGNQPQHF.

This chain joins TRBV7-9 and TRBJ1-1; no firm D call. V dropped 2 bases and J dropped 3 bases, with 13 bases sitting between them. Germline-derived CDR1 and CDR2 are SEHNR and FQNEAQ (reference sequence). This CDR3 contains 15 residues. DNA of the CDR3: TGTGCCAGCAGCTTATTGAGTATTGGGGACACTGAAGCTTTCTTT. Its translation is CASSLLSIGDTEAFF.